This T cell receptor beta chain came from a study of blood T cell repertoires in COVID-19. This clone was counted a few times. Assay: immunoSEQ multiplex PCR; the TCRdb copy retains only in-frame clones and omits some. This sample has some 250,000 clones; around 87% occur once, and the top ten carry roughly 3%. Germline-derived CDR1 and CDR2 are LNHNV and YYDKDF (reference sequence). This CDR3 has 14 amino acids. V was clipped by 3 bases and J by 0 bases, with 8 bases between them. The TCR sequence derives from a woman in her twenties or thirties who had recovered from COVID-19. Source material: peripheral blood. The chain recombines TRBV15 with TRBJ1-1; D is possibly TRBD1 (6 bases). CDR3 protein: CATSRGAVNTEAFF. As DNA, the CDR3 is TGTGCCACCAGCAGGGGGGCCGTGAACACTGAAGCTTTCTTT.